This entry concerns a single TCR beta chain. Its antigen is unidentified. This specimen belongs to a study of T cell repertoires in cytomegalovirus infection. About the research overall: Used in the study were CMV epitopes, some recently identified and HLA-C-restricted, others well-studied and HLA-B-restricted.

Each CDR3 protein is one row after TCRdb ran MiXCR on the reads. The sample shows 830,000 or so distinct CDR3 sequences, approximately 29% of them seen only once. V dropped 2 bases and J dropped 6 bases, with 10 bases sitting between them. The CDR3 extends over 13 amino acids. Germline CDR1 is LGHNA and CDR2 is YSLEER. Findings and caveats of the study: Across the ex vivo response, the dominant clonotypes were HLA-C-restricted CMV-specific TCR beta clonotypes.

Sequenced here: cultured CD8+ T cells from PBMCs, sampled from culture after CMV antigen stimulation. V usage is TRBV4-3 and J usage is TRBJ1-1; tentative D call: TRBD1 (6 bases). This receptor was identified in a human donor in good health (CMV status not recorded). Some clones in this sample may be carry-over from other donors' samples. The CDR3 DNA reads TGCGCCAGCAGCCAAACAGGGAGCGCTGAAGCTTTCTTT. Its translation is CASSQTGSAEAFF.